The clone carrying this T cell receptor beta chain appeared a few times. Its antigen is currently unknown. Looked up from germline, CDR1 is SGHRS and CDR2 is YFSETQ. This CDR3 contains 12 residues. Trimming pared 4 bases from V and 8 bases from J, leaving 12 bases between. The data are from a study of CD8 T cells in ankylosing spondylitis. By quantitative 5'-RACE with molecular barcodes, the TCR beta libraries were made. TCRdb used MiXCR to reprocess the 5' RACE reads, holding one entry per CDR3 protein. This table has 800,000 to 900,000 distinct CDR3 sequences, approximately 12% appearing once. Study-wide results and limits: Reactive arthritis synovial fluid and blood previously showed some of these motif variants. Within ankylosing spondylitis blood, a TCR beta motif made up of eight or nine highly homologous variants appeared to be characteristic. Peripheral blood samples showed relatively rare disease-linked clones, and these clones were CD8+. Matched ankylosing spondylitis synovial fluid reportedly showed significant enrichment of disease-linked clones.

The sequence was collected from a male donor with ankylosing spondylitis. Sample: blood, either unsorted or a sorted T cell fraction (not recorded which). The genes are TRBV5-1 and TRBJ1-2; no firm D call. The CDR3 DNA reads as TGCGCCAGCAGCACAAACACGGGAGGCTACACCTTC. Translation gives CASSTNTGGYTF.